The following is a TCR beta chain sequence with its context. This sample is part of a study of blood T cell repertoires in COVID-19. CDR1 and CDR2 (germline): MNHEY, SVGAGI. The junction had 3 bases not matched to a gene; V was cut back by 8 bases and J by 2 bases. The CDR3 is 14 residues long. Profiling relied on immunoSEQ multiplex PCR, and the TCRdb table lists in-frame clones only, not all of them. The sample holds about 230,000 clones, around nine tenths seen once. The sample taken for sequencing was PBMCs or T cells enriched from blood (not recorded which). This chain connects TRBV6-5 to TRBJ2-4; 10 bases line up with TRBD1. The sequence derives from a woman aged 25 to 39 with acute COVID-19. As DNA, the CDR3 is TGTGCCAGCGGGACAGGGGCATCCAAAAACATTCAGTACTTC. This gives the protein CASGTGASKNIQYF.